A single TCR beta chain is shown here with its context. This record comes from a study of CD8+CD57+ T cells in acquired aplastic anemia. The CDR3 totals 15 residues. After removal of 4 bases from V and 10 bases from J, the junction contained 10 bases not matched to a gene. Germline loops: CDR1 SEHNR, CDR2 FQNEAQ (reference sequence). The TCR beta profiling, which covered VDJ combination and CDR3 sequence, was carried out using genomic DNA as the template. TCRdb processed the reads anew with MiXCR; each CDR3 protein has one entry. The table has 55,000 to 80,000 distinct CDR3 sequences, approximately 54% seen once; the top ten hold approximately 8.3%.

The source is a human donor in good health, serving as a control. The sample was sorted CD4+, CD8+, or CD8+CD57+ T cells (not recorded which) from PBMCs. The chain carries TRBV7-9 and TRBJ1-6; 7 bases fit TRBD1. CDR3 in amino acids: CASSSPGQLQSPLHF. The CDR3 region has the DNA TGTGCCAGCAGCTCACCGGGACAGCTACAATCACCCCTCCACTTT.